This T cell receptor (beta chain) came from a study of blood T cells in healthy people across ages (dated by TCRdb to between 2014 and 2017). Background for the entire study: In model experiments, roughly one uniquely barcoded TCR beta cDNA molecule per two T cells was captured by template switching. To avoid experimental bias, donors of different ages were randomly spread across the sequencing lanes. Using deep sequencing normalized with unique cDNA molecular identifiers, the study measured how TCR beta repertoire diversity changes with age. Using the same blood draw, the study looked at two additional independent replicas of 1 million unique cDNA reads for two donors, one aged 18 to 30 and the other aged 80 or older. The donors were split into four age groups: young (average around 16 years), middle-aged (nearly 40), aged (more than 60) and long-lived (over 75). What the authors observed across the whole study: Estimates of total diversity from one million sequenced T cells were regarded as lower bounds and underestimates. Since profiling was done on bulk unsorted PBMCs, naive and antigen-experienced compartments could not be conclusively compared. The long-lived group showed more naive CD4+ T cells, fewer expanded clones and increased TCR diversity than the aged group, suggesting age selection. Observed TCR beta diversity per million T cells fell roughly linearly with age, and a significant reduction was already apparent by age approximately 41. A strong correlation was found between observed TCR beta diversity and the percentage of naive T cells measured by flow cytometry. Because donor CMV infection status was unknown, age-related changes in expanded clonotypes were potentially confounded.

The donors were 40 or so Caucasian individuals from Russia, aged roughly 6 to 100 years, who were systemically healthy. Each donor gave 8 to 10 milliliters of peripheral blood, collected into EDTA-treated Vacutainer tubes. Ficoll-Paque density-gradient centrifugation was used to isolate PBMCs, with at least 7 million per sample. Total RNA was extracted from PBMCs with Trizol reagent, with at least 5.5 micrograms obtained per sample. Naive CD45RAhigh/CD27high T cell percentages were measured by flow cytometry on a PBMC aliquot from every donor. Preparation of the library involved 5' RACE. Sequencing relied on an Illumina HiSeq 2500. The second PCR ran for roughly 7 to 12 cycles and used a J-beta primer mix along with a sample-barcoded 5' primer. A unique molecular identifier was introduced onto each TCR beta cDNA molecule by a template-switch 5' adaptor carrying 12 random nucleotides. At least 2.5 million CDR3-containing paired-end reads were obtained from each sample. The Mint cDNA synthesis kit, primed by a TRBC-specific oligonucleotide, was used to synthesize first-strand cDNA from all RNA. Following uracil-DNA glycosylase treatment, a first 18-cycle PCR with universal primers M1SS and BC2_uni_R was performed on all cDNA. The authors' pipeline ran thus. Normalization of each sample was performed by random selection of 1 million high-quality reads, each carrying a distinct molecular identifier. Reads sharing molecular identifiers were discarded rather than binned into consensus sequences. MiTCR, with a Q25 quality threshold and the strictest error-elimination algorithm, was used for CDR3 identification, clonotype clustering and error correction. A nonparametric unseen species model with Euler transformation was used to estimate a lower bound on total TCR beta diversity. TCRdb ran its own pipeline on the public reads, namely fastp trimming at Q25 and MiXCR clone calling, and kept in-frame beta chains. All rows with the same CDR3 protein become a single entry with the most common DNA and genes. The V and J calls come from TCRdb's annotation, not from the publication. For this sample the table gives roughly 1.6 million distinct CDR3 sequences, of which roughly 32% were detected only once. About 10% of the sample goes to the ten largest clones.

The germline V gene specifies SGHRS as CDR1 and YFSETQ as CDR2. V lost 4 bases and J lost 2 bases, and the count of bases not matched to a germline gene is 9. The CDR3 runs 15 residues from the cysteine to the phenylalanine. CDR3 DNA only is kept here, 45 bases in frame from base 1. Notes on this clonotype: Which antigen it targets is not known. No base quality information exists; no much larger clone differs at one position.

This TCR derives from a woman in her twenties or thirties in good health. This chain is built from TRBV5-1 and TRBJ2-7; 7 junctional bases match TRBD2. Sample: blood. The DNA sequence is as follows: TGCGCCAGCAGCCCGGGCGTGCGGGGGACCTACGAGCAGTACTTC. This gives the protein CASSPGVRGTYEQYF.